The 18 T cell receptor beta chains below come from one sample, sequenced in a study of cytomegalovirus exposure and HLA in healthy donors. PCR was performed using 60 Vbeta and 13 Jbeta primers. Repertoires were generated with immunoSEQ multiplex PCR, while TCRdb's copy carries only in-frame clones and drops some. The table records 120,000 or so clones, roughly 80% of them present only once. The sequencing input was PBMCs. All receptors derive from a man aged 30-40 years in good health and CMV-seronegative.

The CDR3 DNA reads TGTGCCAGCAGCCGCGACACCGTCTCCTACAATGAGCAGTTCTTC. This encodes CASSRDTVSYNEQFF. This chain links TRBV7-2 with TRBJ2-1; D ambiguous. V was cut by 5 bases and J by 0 bases, with 11 bases left in between. This CDR3 is 15 amino acids long. Germline lookup yields CDR1 SGHTA and CDR2 FQGNSA.

The gene calls are TRBV16 and TRBJ2-3, with 8 positions matching TRBD2. Germline CDR1 KGHSY, CDR2 FQNENV. The V and J ends lost 0 bases and 0 bases, in that order; junction bases with no gene match: 5. The CDR3 covers 17 residues. The DNA for the CDR3 is TGTGCCAGCAGCCAATCGAGGTCTAGCGGGAGCACAGATACGCAGTATTTT. It codes for CASSQSRSSGSTDTQYF. Full variable domain (missing parts from reference TRBV16 and TRBJ2-3): GEEVAQTPKHLVRGEGQKAKLYCAPIKGHSYVFWYQQVLKNEFKFLISFQNENVFDETGMPKERFSAKCLPNSPCSLEIQATKLEDSAVYFCASSQSRSSGSTDTQYFGPGTRLTVL.

DNA of the CDR3: TGTGCCATAGCGGACAGGGTGCGGGGCTACACCTTC. This codes for CAIADRVRGYTF. The chain recombines TRBV28 with TRBJ1-2; 8 nucleotides line up with TRBD1. The ends lost 10 bases at V and 8 bases at J; junction bases unmatched: 9. This CDR3 has 12 amino acids. CDR1 is MDHEN, CDR2 SYDVKM, per germline.

Here the CDR3 reads CASSLAREGDTQYF. CDR3 coding DNA: TGCGCCAGCAGCTTGGCGCGGGAAGGGGATACGCAGTATTTT. This chain uses TRBV5-1 with TRBJ2-3; tentative D call: TRBD2 (6 bases). The CDR3 extends over 14 amino acids. V lost 0 bases and J lost 6, with 11 bases in between. Germline loops: CDR1 SGHRS, CDR2 YFSETQ.

The chain couples TRBV28 to TRBJ2-7; 9 bases line up with TRBD1. From germline, CDR1 is MDHEN and CDR2 SYDVKM. Unmatched junction bases numbered 9, after V lost 7 bases and J lost 5 bases. The CDR3 spans 14 residues. The CDR3 nucleotides are TGTGCCAGCACCGAGAACAGGGGGCTAAACGAGCAGTACTTC. Amino acids: CASTENRGLNEQYF.

This chain connects TRBV7-9 to TRBJ1-2; D perhaps matches TRBD1 (6 bases). The CDR3 runs 12 residues. Trimming removed 5 bases from V and 8 bases from J, with 12 bases in between. CDR1 SEHNR and CDR2 FQNEAQ come from the germline V gene (reference sequence). CDR3 DNA sequence: TGTGCCAGCAGCCCTACAGGGCAGGGCTACACCTTC. It translates to CASSPTGQGYTF.

This chain connects TRBV5-1 to TRBJ1-2; D possibly corresponds to TRBD1 (5 bases). The V end was cut by 3 bases, the J end by 8 bases, with 17 bases between. The CDR3 contains 14 residues. The germline V gene has CDR1 SGHRS and CDR2 YFSETQ. CDR3 coding DNA: TGCGCCAGCAGCTCCCTTGGAGGGGCGGGCGGCTACACCTTC. Residues: CASSSLGGAGGYTF.

V is TRBV18 and J is TRBJ1-2; a possible D gene is TRBD1 (5 bases). Germline CDR1 and CDR2: KGHSH and LQKENI. Trimming cost V 1 base and J 8 bases, with 11 bases left between them. CDR3 length: 13 residues. CDR3 in DNA: TGTGCCAGCTCACCACTGACAGTAGACGGCTACACCTTC. Its protein product is CASSPLTVDGYTF.

The CDR3: CASRLRQGNEQFF. CDR3 sequence (DNA): TGTGCCAGCAGGCTTCGACAGGGCAATGAGCAGTTCTTC. The V and J genes are TRBV11-2 and TRBJ2-1, with 7 nucleotides matching TRBD1. CDR1 is SGHAT, CDR2 FQNNGV, per germline. V was pared by 6 bases and J by 6 bases, with 5 bases of the junction left unmatched. The CDR3 totals 13 residues.

V and J are TRBV7-8 and TRBJ1-2; perhaps TRBD1 as D (6 bases). V dropped 1 base and J dropped 3 bases, with 12 bases sitting between them. Germline lookup yields CDR1 SGHVS and CDR2 FQNEAQ. The CDR3 spans 15 residues. The CDR3, as DNA: TGTGCCAGCAGCTTAGAGACAGGAAGATACTATGGCTACACCTTC. It codes for CASSLETGRYYGYTF.

The chain uses TRBV7-2 and TRBJ2-1; TRBD1 is a possible D gene (6 bases). Trimming cost V 2 bases and J 5 bases, with 16 bases left between them. Germline values: CDR1 SGHTA, CDR2 FQGNSA. The CDR3 is 16 amino acids. The CDR3 sequence is CASSLRSRGGDNEQFF. CDR3 sequence (DNA): TGTGCCAGCAGCTTACGGTCCAGGGGCGGCGACAATGAGCAGTTCTTC.

This chain connects TRBV19 to TRBJ1-5; 10 bases are a match to TRBD1. The CDR3 is made up of 17 amino acids. Germline assignment: CDR1 LNHDA and CDR2 SQIVND (reference sequence). The V segment lost 0 bases and the J segment 4 bases; nucleotides outside the gene matches: 6. The CDR3 reads CASSIDQPGQGNQPQHF. CDR3 nucleotides: TGTGCCAGTAGTATAGATCAACCGGGACAGGGGAATCAGCCCCAGCATTTT.

This sequence joins TRBV4-1 and TRBJ2-5, with 7 bases identical to TRBD1. Losses at the gene ends were 6 bases for V and 0 bases for J; bases not matched to a gene: 4. Germline V CDR1 and CDR2: MGHRA, YSYEKL. The CDR3 loop spans 14 amino acids. The CDR3 DNA is TGCGCCAGCAGGCAAACAGGGGACCAAGAGACCCAGTACTTC. Protein sequence: CASRQTGDQETQYF.

The CDR3 bases are TGCAGGGGACAGGGGGGTTCCGAGCAGTACTTC. Encoded protein: CRGQGGSEQYF. V usage is TRBV20-1 and J usage is TRBJ2-7; 11 positions agree with TRBD1. Germline V gene lookup returns CDR1 DFQATT and CDR2 SNEGSKA (reference sequence). This CDR3 has 11 residues.

This chain links TRBV27 with TRBJ2-1; 8 positions agree with TRBD2. CDR1 is MNHEY, CDR2 SMNVEV, per germline (reference sequence). V trimming: 4 bases; J trimming: 5 bases; junction bases outside the gene matches: 7. The CDR3 extends over 15 amino acids. The CDR3 bases are TGTGCCAGCAGTTCGTTTGCGGGGGGCCACAATGAGCAGTTCTTC. Protein: CASSSFAGGHNEQFF.

The J gene is TRBJ2-7, the V gene TRBV7-2; 12 nucleotides line up with TRBD2. V lost 4 bases, J lost 2 bases, and 3 bases stayed unmatched. Germline V gene data show CDR1 as SGHTA and CDR2 as FQGNSA. This CDR3 has 15 residues. The CDR3, as DNA: TGTGCCAGCAGCTCACTAGCGGGGGGCCCCTACGAGCAGTACTTC. Residues: CASSSLAGGPYEQYF.

V gene TRBV10-2 combines with J gene TRBJ1-4, with 8 bases lining up with TRBD1. The CDR3 runs 17 residues. V gave up 4 bases and J gave up 5 bases; unmatched junction bases: 12. The germline V gene encodes CDR1 WSHSY and CDR2 SAAADI. The CDR3 DNA follows: TGCGCCAGCAGTGGGCAGGGGGCTCTCCCCTTGAATGAAAAACTGTTTTTT. This encodes CASSGQGALPLNEKLFF.

The V call is TRBV6-5, the J call TRBJ2-3; D not resolved. Germline CDR1 MNHEY, CDR2 SVGAGI. V was clipped by 7 bases and J by 0 bases, with 11 bases between them. The CDR3 runs to 14 residues. CDR3 nucleotides: TGTGCCAGCACCCAAAGCTCTAGCACAGATACGCAGTATTTT. Amino acid sequence: CASTQSSSTDTQYF.